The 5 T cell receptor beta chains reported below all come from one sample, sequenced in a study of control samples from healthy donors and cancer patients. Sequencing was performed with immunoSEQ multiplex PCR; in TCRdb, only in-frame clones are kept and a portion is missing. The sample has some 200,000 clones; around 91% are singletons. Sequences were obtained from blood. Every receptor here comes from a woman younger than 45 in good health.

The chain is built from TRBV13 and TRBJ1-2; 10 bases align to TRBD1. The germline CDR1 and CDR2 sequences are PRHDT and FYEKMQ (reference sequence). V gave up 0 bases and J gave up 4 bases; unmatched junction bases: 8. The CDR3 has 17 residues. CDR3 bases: TGTGCCAGCAGCTTAGGCGGGACAGGGGTTTCGGGCTATGGCTACACCTTC. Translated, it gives CASSLGGTGVSGYGYTF. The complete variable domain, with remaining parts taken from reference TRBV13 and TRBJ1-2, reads AAGVIQSPRHLIKEKRETATLKCYPIPRHDTVYWYQQGPGQDPQFLISFYEKMQSDKGSIPDRFSAQQFSDYHSELNMSSLELGDSALYFCASSLGGTGVSGYGYTFGSGTRLTVV.

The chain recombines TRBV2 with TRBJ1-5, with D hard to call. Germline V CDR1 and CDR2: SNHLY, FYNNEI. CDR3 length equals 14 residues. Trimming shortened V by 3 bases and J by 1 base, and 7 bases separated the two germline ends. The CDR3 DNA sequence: TGTGCCAGCAGTGAGGATAACAGCAATCAGCCCCAGCATTTT. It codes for CASSEDNSNQPQHF.

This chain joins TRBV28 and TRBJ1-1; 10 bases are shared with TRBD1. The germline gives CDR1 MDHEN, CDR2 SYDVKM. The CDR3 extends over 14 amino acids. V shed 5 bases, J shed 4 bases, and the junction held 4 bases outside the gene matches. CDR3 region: CASSHRDRGTEAFF. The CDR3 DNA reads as TGTGCCAGCAGTCACCGGGACAGGGGCACTGAAGCTTTCTTT.

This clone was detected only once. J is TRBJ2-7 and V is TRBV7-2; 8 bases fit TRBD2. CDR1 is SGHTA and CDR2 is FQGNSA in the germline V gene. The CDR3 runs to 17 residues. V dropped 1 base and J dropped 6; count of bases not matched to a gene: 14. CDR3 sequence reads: CASSLVWLAGPVSEQYF. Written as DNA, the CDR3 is TGTGCCAGCAGCTTAGTTTGGCTAGCGGGTCCGGTCAGCGAGCAGTACTTC.

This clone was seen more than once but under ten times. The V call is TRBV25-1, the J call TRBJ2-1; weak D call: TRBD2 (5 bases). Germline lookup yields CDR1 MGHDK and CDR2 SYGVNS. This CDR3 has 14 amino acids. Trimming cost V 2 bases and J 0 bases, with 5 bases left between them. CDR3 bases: TGTGCCAGCAGTGAAGGGAGCTCCTACAATGAGCAGTTCTTC. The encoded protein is CASSEGSSYNEQFF.